The rows below give T cell receptor beta chains drawn from one sample of a study of blood T cell repertoires in COVID-19. Here immunoSEQ multiplex PCR was the method, and the copy in TCRdb shows in-frame clones only, minus some. The sample lists some 140,000 clones; roughly 80% were seen once. Sequenced sample: peripheral blood. The source of these receptors is a woman aged 55 to 70 with COVID-19, enrolled during active disease. CDR3s include the opening cysteine and the closing phenylalanine or tryptophan. Fields, in order: D gene, V gene, clone size, J gene, CDR3 protein, CDR3 DNA. The D gene is left open where the match is weak. Some rows mark clone size as missing; the rest say once, few, many or name a class of expanded clone.

d_gene: TRBD2; v_gene: TRBV7-9; abundance: NA; j_gene: TRBJ2-3; CDR3aa: CASSFSGSRPDTQYF; CDR3nt: TGTGCCAGCAGCTTTAGCGGGAGTAGGCCAGATACGCAGTATTTT
d_gene: TRBD1; v_gene: TRBV5-1; abundance: once; j_gene: TRBJ2-2; CDR3aa: CASSRGQGAGELFF; CDR3nt: TGCGCCAGCAGCAGAGGACAGGGGGCCGGGGAGCTGTTTTTT
d_gene: TRBD1; v_gene: TRBV14; abundance: NA; j_gene: TRBJ2-5; CDR3aa: CASSQGNRGRGETQYF; CDR3nt: TGTGCCAGCAGCCAGGGAAACAGGGGCCGAGGGGAGACCCAGTACTTC
d_gene: NA; v_gene: TRBV3-1/TRBV3-2; abundance: NA; j_gene: TRBJ1-2; CDR3aa: CASSPTPNSYGYTF; CDR3nt: TGTGCCAGCAGCCCAACCCCTAACAGTTATGGCTACACCTTC
d_gene: NA; v_gene: TRBV7-2; abundance: many; j_gene: TRBJ2-7; CDR3aa: CASSLRVRTAGAISYEQYF; CDR3nt: TGTGCCAGCAGCTTAAGGGTACGGACGGCGGGCGCCATCTCCTACGAGCAGTACTTC
d_gene: TRBD1; v_gene: TRBV5-1; abundance: once; j_gene: TRBJ1-1; CDR3aa: CASSSRDRYTEAFF; CDR3nt: TGCGCCAGCAGCTCACGGGACAGATACACTGAAGCTTTCTTT
d_gene: NA; v_gene: TRBV11-3; abundance: NA; j_gene: TRBJ2-1; CDR3aa: CASSTSRGGEQFF; CDR3nt: TGTGCCAGCAGCACCAGCCGCGGCGGGGAGCAGTTCTTC
d_gene: NA; v_gene: TRBV7-2; abundance: NA; j_gene: TRBJ2-6; CDR3aa: CASSLRGTEGFGANVLTF; CDR3nt: TGTGCCAGCAGCTTAAGGGGCACCGAAGGTTTTGGGGCCAACGTCCTGACTTTC
d_gene: NA; v_gene: TRBV15; abundance: once; j_gene: TRBJ1-5; CDR3aa: CATSRDQAGHSNQPQHF; CDR3nt: TGTGCCACCAGCAGAGACCAGGCGGGGCATAGCAATCAGCCCCAGCATTTT
d_gene: NA; v_gene: TRBV5-1; abundance: NA; j_gene: TRBJ1-3; CDR3aa: CASSPTAGGNTIYF; CDR3nt: TGCGCCAGCAGCCCCACGGCGGGAGGAAACACCATATATTTT
d_gene: TRBD2; v_gene: TRBV7-2; abundance: NA; j_gene: TRBJ2-3; CDR3aa: CASSLLAGGPKSTDTQYF; CDR3nt: TGTGCCAGCAGCTTATTAGCGGGAGGGCCGAAAAGCACAGATACGCAGTATTTT
d_gene: TRBD2; v_gene: TRBV3-1/TRBV3-2; abundance: few; j_gene: TRBJ2-4; CDR3aa: CASQAAGAKVIQYF; CDR3nt: TGTGCCAGCCAGGCAGCGGGAGCCAAAGTCATTCAGTACTTC
d_gene: NA; v_gene: TRBV7-2; abundance: NA; j_gene: TRBJ1-2; CDR3aa: CASSYGTENYGYTF; CDR3nt: TGTGCCAGCAGCTACGGGACTGAGAACTATGGCTACACCTTC
d_gene: NA; v_gene: TRBV5-1; abundance: once; j_gene: TRBJ1-3; CDR3aa: CASRPYSGNTIYF; CDR3nt: TGCGCCAGCCGACCCTATAGCGGAAACACCATATATTTT
d_gene: NA; v_gene: TRBV14; abundance: NA; j_gene: TRBJ2-1; CDR3aa: CASSQESWTGPYNEQFF; CDR3nt: TGTGCCAGCAGCCAAGAGTCCTGGACTGGGCCCTACAATGAGCAGTTCTTC
d_gene: NA; v_gene: TRBV19; abundance: NA; j_gene: TRBJ1-5; CDR3aa: CASSISRGLGHTVGNQPQHF; CDR3nt: TGTGCCAGTAGTATATCAAGGGGTTTGGGCCACACGGTGGGCAATCAGCCCCAGCATTTT
d_gene: TRBD2; v_gene: TRBV5-1; abundance: NA; j_gene: TRBJ2-3; CDR3aa: CASSRGRPAGGTDTQYF; CDR3nt: TGCGCCAGCAGCCGAGGGCGGCCAGCGGGAGGAACAGATACGCAGTATTTT
d_gene: NA; v_gene: TRBV5-1; abundance: NA; j_gene: TRBJ2-1; CDR3aa: CASTSRDEQFF; CDR3nt: TGCGCCAGCACCTCGAGGGATGAGCAGTTCTTC
d_gene: NA; v_gene: TRBV30; abundance: few; j_gene: TRBJ1-3; CDR3aa: CAVERYPGNTIYF; CDR3nt: TGTGCCGTGGAGCGGTACCCCGGAAACACCATATATTTT
d_gene: TRBD2; v_gene: TRBV19; abundance: NA; j_gene: TRBJ2-4; CDR3aa: CASSISGRGRAKNIQYF; CDR3nt: TGTGCCAGTAGTATCTCAGGGAGGGGTCGAGCCAAAAACATTCAGTACTTC
d_gene: NA; v_gene: TRBV7-9; abundance: NA; j_gene: TRBJ2-5; CDR3aa: CASSLRRAPQETQYF; CDR3nt: TGTGCCAGCAGCTTAAGGCGGGCCCCCCAAGAGACCCAGTACTTC
d_gene: NA; v_gene: TRBV13; abundance: NA; j_gene: TRBJ1-2; CDR3aa: CASSLEGRRFYGYTF; CDR3nt: TGTGCCAGCAGCTTGGAAGGCAGGCGTTTTTATGGCTACACCTTC
d_gene: TRBD1; v_gene: TRBV6-5; abundance: NA; j_gene: TRBJ2-3; CDR3aa: CASSLGQAYPDTQYF; CDR3nt: TGTGCCAGCAGCTTGGGACAGGCCTATCCAGATACGCAGTATTTT
d_gene: NA; v_gene: TRBV27; abundance: NA; j_gene: TRBJ1-1; CDR3aa: CASSFSVGAEAFF; CDR3nt: TGTGCCAGCAGTTTTTCCGTGGGCGCTGAAGCTTTCTTT
d_gene: NA; v_gene: TRBV5-6; abundance: few; j_gene: TRBJ1-2; CDR3aa: CASSFGSRDGYTF; CDR3nt: TGTGCCAGCAGTTTCGGGAGCAGAGATGGCTACACCTTC
d_gene: NA; v_gene: TRBV4-2; abundance: NA; j_gene: TRBJ1-6; CDR3aa: CASSQVNRGSGNSPLHF; CDR3nt: TGTGCCAGCAGCCAAGTTAACCGGGGAAGCGGGAATTCACCCCTCCACTTT
d_gene: NA; v_gene: TRBV4-1; abundance: NA; j_gene: TRBJ2-3; CDR3aa: CASSQDIQGSTDTQYF; CDR3nt: TGCGCCAGCAGCCAAGATATCCAGGGGAGCACAGATACGCAGTATTTT
d_gene: NA; v_gene: TRBV10-3; abundance: NA; j_gene: TRBJ1-1; CDR3aa: CAIRAREGNTEAFF; CDR3nt: TGTGCCATCAGGGCCCGTGAGGGGAACACTGAAGCTTTCTTT
d_gene: TRBD2; v_gene: TRBV3-1/TRBV3-2; abundance: NA; j_gene: TRBJ2-7; CDR3aa: CASSIRLASGPISYEQYF; CDR3nt: TGTGCCAGCAGCATCAGGTTGGCTAGCGGGCCGATCTCCTACGAGCAGTACTTC
d_gene: TRBD2; v_gene: TRBV6-5; abundance: NA; j_gene: TRBJ2-3; CDR3aa: CASRRTSFISDTQYF; CDR3nt: TGTGCCAGCAGAAGGACTAGCTTTATCTCAGATACGCAGTATTTT
d_gene: TRBD1; v_gene: TRBV5-5; abundance: few; j_gene: TRBJ1-1; CDR3aa: CASSLQGKGSTEAFF; CDR3nt: TGTGCCAGCAGCTTACAGGGGAAGGGAAGCACTGAAGCTTTCTTT
d_gene: NA; v_gene: TRBV2; abundance: NA; j_gene: TRBJ1-2; CDR3aa: CASNSNYGYTF; CDR3nt: TGTGCCAGCAACAGTAACTATGGCTACACCTTC
d_gene: NA; v_gene: TRBV19; abundance: NA; j_gene: TRBJ2-3; CDR3aa: CASSMTDSSTDTQYF; CDR3nt: TGTGCCAGTAGTATGACGGACTCTAGCACAGATACGCAGTATTTT
d_gene: TRBD2; v_gene: TRBV5-1; abundance: once; j_gene: TRBJ2-5; CDR3aa: CASSGKGLAKRETQYF; CDR3nt: TGCGCCAGTAGCGGGAAGGGACTAGCGAAGAGAGAGACCCAGTACTTC
d_gene: NA; v_gene: TRBV20-1; abundance: NA; j_gene: TRBJ2-2; CDR3aa: CSASLSNTGELFF; CDR3nt: TGCAGTGCCAGTTTATCGAACACCGGGGAGCTGTTTTTT
d_gene: TRBD2; v_gene: TRBV19; abundance: NA; j_gene: TRBJ2-5; CDR3aa: CASSMGSGATQETQYF; CDR3nt: TGTGCCAGTAGTATGGGGAGCGGGGCGACTCAAGAGACCCAGTACTTC
d_gene: NA; v_gene: TRBV6-2/TRBV6-3; abundance: NA; j_gene: TRBJ2-1; CDR3aa: CASSYSSQGRFF; CDR3nt: TGTGCCAGCAGTTACTCTTCCCAGGGAAGGTTCTTC
d_gene: NA; v_gene: TRBV12-3/TRBV12-4; abundance: NA; j_gene: TRBJ2-7; CDR3aa: CASSFESSYEQYF; CDR3nt: TGTGCCAGCAGTTTTGAGTCCTCCTACGAGCAGTACTTC
d_gene: TRBD1; v_gene: TRBV6-5; abundance: NA; j_gene: TRBJ2-1; CDR3aa: CASRRDRGNEQFF; CDR3nt: TGTGCCAGCAGGCGGGACAGGGGCAATGAGCAGTTCTTC
d_gene: NA; v_gene: TRBV5-1; abundance: NA; j_gene: TRBJ2-4; CDR3aa: CASSRAGDKNIQYF; CDR3nt: TGCGCCAGCAGCCGCGCAGGGGACAAAAACATTCAGTACTTC
d_gene: NA; v_gene: TRBV7-2; abundance: NA; j_gene: TRBJ2-2; CDR3aa: CASSLQGSNTGELFF; CDR3nt: TGTGCCAGCAGCTTACAGGGGTCGAACACCGGGGAGCTGTTTTTT
d_gene: NA; v_gene: TRBV19; abundance: NA; j_gene: TRBJ1-3; CDR3aa: CASSRSGSSGNTIYF; CDR3nt: TGTGCCAGTAGTAGGTCCGGGAGCTCTGGAAACACCATATATTTT
d_gene: NA; v_gene: TRBV6-5; abundance: NA; j_gene: TRBJ1-1; CDR3aa: CASSQGFVAFF; CDR3nt: TGTGCCAGCAGCCAGGGGTTTGTAGCTTTCTTT
d_gene: NA; v_gene: TRBV9; abundance: NA; j_gene: TRBJ1-4; CDR3aa: CASSGAGGPNEKLFF; CDR3nt: TGTGCCAGCAGCGGAGCAGGCGGGCCTAATGAAAAACTGTTTTTT